This TCR beta chain was sequenced for a study of shared clonotypes between healthy human individuals. Findings and caveats of the study: Sampling used blood alone; tissue repertoires probably differ.

Details on this clone: Its antigen is as yet unknown.

Spread over ten immunoSEQ deep assay plates, unsorted PBMC DNA underwent sequencing. Sequenced by immunoSEQ multiplex PCR; TCRdb stores in-frame clones only, minus some. The data contain roughly 490,000 clones, 79% of them singletons. Deletions cut 2 bases from V and 3 bases from J, with 10 bases between. This CDR3 region has 14 residues. The V gene's germline CDR1 is SNHLY and CDR2 FYNNEI. There were only Caucasian adults among the donors, and all lived in Nashville, Tennessee. This TCR derives from a woman in her thirties or forties in good health. Some clones in this sample may be carry-over from other donors' samples. Sequencing was performed on PBMCs. The rearrangement uses TRBV2 and TRBJ1-1, with a weak D call TRBD1 (5 bases). This CDR3 is CASSEWGRDTEAFF. Here the CDR3 DNA reads TGTGCCAGCAGTGAATGGGGCAGAGACACTGAAGCTTTCTTT.